This TCR beta chain comes out of a study of OX40 agonist ivuxolimab in advanced cancers. Study overall: Every patient in dose escalation had hepatocellular carcinoma, melanoma, renal cell or head and neck cancer. Of mixed ages from 23 to 79 and averaging roughly 64 years, the group was approximately 80% male. Partial responses were seen in three patients, one with hepatocellular carcinoma and two with cutaneous melanoma. Study conclusions and caveats: Relative to CD4+ cells, CD8+ T cells on average had more expanded clones.

Of note for this clone: Its antigen remains unidentified.

Data came from immunoSEQ multiplex PCR; TCRdb stores just in-frame clones and leaves some out. The repertoire holds about 50,000 clones, approximately 92% seen once, with roughly 22% in the top ten. The starting material was CD4+ or CD8+ T cells sorted from blood, obtained in a trial of the OX40 agonist ivuxolimab. The source is an adult with an advanced solid tumor such as melanoma, head and neck, liver or kidney cancer.

DNA for the CDR3: TGTGCCAGCAGCCCCCTAGCGGGAGGATCCTACGAGCAGTACTTC. Translated, it gives CASSPLAGGSYEQYF. The chain uses TRBV11-3 and TRBJ2-7; 11 bases are a match to TRBD2. V dropped 5 bases and J dropped 1; count of bases not matched to a gene: 4. The germline V gene has CDR1 SGHNT and CDR2 YENEEA. The CDR3 spans 15 residues.